The 29 T cell receptor beta chains listed next were all sequenced from one sample in a study of naive and memory T cell subsets (dated by TCRdb to 2015 to 2018). The library was produced with UMI-ligation and nested PCR. The reads were generated on an Illumina MiSeq. An equimolar mix of two oligonucleotides covering both TRBC1 and TRBC2 was used as the beta constant-region primer. Four rounds of PCR were used to amplify ligated cDNA, with nested alpha and beta constant-region primers being used together with the SP2 primer. In TCRdb, the public reads were trimmed at Q25 with fastp and aligned with MiXCR, with productive beta chains retained. Rows matching on CDR3 protein sequence are summarized as one entry with the most common DNA and genes. The sample table contains roughly 24,000 distinct CDR3 sequences; only one count was recorded for around 8.8% of them. The top ten clonotypes cover 22% of the sample.

The sample comprised central memory CD8+ T cells from blood. Sample cell subset or site, as interpreted from the label and publication: central memory, CD45RA- CD27+. The receptors shown here come from a human donor in good health.

This clonotype was counted between two and nine times. The rearrangement links TRBV9 to TRBJ2-3; TRBD2 aligns across 8 bases. J was trimmed by 0 bases and V by 3 bases; bases with no gene match: 6. Germline V CDR1 and CDR2: SGDLS, YYNGEE. The CDR3 totals 16 residues. The CDR3 region is CASSETSGESTDTQYF. In nucleotides, the CDR3 is TGTGCCAGCAGCGAAACTAGCGGAGAAAGCACAGATACGCAGTATTTT.

This clonotype was recorded at least ten times. The CDR3 loop is CASSPGGFNTGELFF. CDR3 bases: TGTGCCAGCAGCCCAGGGGGGTTCAACACCGGGGAGCTGTTTTTT. This rearrangement joins TRBV7-9 to TRBJ2-2; TRBD1 is a possible D gene (7 bases). CDR1 and CDR2 from the germline V gene are SEHNR and FQNEAQ (reference sequence). Trimming stripped 5 bases from V and 2 bases from J, with 12 bases between. The length of the CDR3 is 15 residues.

The V gene is TRBV24-1, the J gene TRBJ1-5; D ambiguous. V was trimmed by 4 bases and J by 6 bases, leaving 6 bases between them. Germline V gene data show CDR1 as KGHDR and CDR2 as SFDVKD. There are 12 residues in the CDR3. CDR3 residues: CATSEAGQPQHF. CDR3 sequence (DNA): TGTGCCACCAGTGAAGCGGGTCAGCCCCAGCATTTT.

This clonotype was counted ten times or more. The chain recombines TRBV29-1 with TRBJ2-7, with 8 bases identical to TRBD1. The CDR3 spans 19 residues. J was trimmed by 3 bases and V by 6 bases; bases with no gene match: 25. CDR1 is SQVTM and CDR2 is ANQGSEA in the germline V gene. CDR3 region: CSVQGGRTGMGWGSYEQYF. CDR3 DNA: TGCAGCGTCCAGGGGGGCAGGACAGGGATGGGTTGGGGGAGCTACGAGCAGTACTTC.

This chain connects TRBV9 to TRBJ1-3; D call uncertain. The CDR3 is made up of 15 amino acids. Per germline, CDR1 SGDLS and CDR2 YYNGEE. Trimming removed 3 bases from V and 0 bases from J, with 10 bases in between. CDR3 region: CASSEQLNSGNTIYF. The CDR3 DNA is TGTGCCAGCAGCGAACAGCTAAACTCTGGAAACACCATATATTTT.

This clonotype was seen more than once but under ten times. The rearrangement links TRBV2 to TRBJ2-1, with 8 bases that match TRBD2. The length of the CDR3 is 15 residues. Trimming at V came to 6 bases and at J to 1 base, leaving 5 bases not matched to a gene. From germline, CDR1 is SNHLY and CDR2 FYNNEI. The CDR3 is CASRLSGSSYNEQFF. The CDR3 bases are TGTGCCAGCAGGTTGAGCGGGAGTTCCTACAATGAGCAGTTCTTC.

This clonotype was recorded at least ten times. The V gene is TRBV18, the J gene TRBJ2-5; 11 positions agree with TRBD1. The CDR3 consists of 17 residues. Per the germline V gene, CDR1 is KGHSH and CDR2 is LQKENI. After removal of 6 bases from V and 1 base from J, the junction contained 10 bases not matched to a gene. The CDR3 loop reads CASSLTPGQGVQETQYF. Here the CDR3 DNA reads TGTGCCAGCTCCCTCACCCCGGGACAGGGGGTCCAAGAGACCCAGTACTTC.

This clonotype was seen repeatedly, ten times or more. V is TRBV2 and J is TRBJ2-7; D is perhaps TRBD2 (6 bases). The V end lost 10 bases, the J end lost 0 bases, and 25 bases lay between the germline ends. The CDR3 covers 17 residues. CDR1 and CDR2 (germline): SNHLY, FYNNEI. In nucleotides, the CDR3 is TGTGCCAAAAAACCAACCCCAAGGAGGGAGGTCTCCTACGAGCAGTACTTC. It translates to CAKKPTPRREVSYEQYF.

The chain recombines TRBV28 with TRBJ2-7; D gene unclear. The germline CDR1 and CDR2 sequences are MDHEN and SYDVKM. Between the trimmed V and J ends, which lost 5 bases and 4 bases, there was a span of 6 bases. The CDR3 runs to 11 residues. The CDR3 DNA reads TGTGCCAGCAGTACAACTTACGAGCAGTACTTC. It specifies CASSTTYEQYF.

This clonotype came up a few times. The chain combines TRBV6-6 with TRBJ2-2, with D hard to call. Trimming removed 10 bases from V and 0 bases from J, with 6 bases in between. Germline V lookup: CDR1 MNHNY, CDR2 SVGAGI (reference sequence). The CDR3 runs 12 residues. The DNA of the CDR3 is TGTGCCACCTATACGAACACCGGGGAGCTGTTTTTT. Amino acids: CATYTNTGELFF.

This clonotype occurred many times. The chain uses TRBV28 and TRBJ2-6; D remains unclear. Trimming removed 3 bases from V and 0 bases from J, with 9 bases in between. CDR1 and CDR2 from the germline V gene are MDHEN and SYDVKM. This CDR3 is 16 amino acids long. The CDR3 region is CASSFGQPSGANVLTF. The DNA for the CDR3 is TGTGCCAGCAGTTTCGGGCAGCCCTCTGGGGCCAACGTCCTGACTTTC.

Only a few counts were recorded for this clonotype. The chain employs TRBV2 and TRBJ1-3; 7 bases map to TRBD1. The CDR3 is made up of 16 amino acids. Germline V gene sequence: CDR1 SNHLY, CDR2 FYNNEI. The trim removed 5 bases at V and 0 bases at J, leaving 7 bases unmatched. This CDR3 reads CASSSLRDSSGNTIYF. CDR3 in DNA: TGTGCCAGCAGTTCGCTCCGGGACAGCTCTGGAAACACCATATATTTT. The variable domain in full, with the rest retrieved from reference TRBV2 and TRBJ1-3, is EPEVTQTPSHQVTQMGQEVILRCVPISNHLYFYWYRQILGQKVEFLVSFYNNEISEKSEIFDDQFSVERPDGSNFTLKIRSTKLEDSAMYFCASSSLRDSSGNTIYFGEGSWLTVV.

This clonotype was observed many times. This chain joins TRBV30 and TRBJ2-7, with D perhaps matching TRBD1 (6 bases). Trimming took off 4 bases at V and 4 bases at J, with 11 bases between the two ends. The germline gives CDR1 GTSNPN, CDR2 SVGIG (reference sequence). The CDR3 is made up of 12 amino acids. The CDR3 sequence is CAWTRTDYEQYF. Here the CDR3 DNA reads TGTGCCTGGACGAGGACAGATTACGAGCAGTACTTC.

This clonotype was picked up many times. V is TRBV6-5 and J is TRBJ1-2; no definite D call. Germline-derived CDR1 and CDR2 are MNHEY and SVGAGI. The CDR3 totals 13 residues. Trimming took 5 bases from V and 4 from J, leaving 11 bases between them. The CDR3 region is CASSPVSVYGYTF. For the CDR3, the DNA is TGTGCCAGCAGTCCTGTTTCGGTCTATGGCTACACCTTC.

The chain joins TRBV30 to TRBJ2-1; maybe TRBD2 (6 bases). Germline lookup yields CDR1 GTSNPN and CDR2 SVGIG (reference sequence). The V gene lost 2 bases and the J gene lost 8 bases, with 22 bases spanning the gap. This CDR3 comprises 16 residues. The CDR3 here is CAWSSLLAPRPYEQFF. For the CDR3, the DNA is TGTGCCTGGAGTTCCTTACTAGCCCCGCGGCCCTATGAGCAGTTCTTC. Complete variable domain (other parts from reference TRBV30 and TRBJ2-1): SQTIHQWPATLVQPVGSPLSLECTVEGTSNPNLYWYRQAAGRGLQLLFYSVGIGQISSEVPQNLSASRPQDRQFILSSKKLLLSDSGFYLCAWSSLLAPRPYEQFFGPGTRLTVL.

This chain joins TRBV27 and TRBJ2-3; D might be TRBD2 (6 bases). Trimming took 4 bases from V and 2 from J, leaving 13 bases between them. CDR3 length: 15 amino acids. From germline, CDR1 is MNHEY and CDR2 SMNVEV (reference sequence). CDR3 sequence reads: CASSWAGSFTDTQYF. Here the CDR3 DNA reads TGTGCCAGCAGTTGGGCGGGGAGCTTCACAGATACGCAGTATTTT.

This clonotype ranks as medium-sized. The J gene is TRBJ2-1, the V gene TRBV20-1; tentatively, D is TRBD1 (6 bases). Germline V gives CDR1 DFQATT, CDR2 SNEGSKA (reference sequence). The CDR3 contains 15 residues. V lost 0 bases to trimming and J lost 3 bases, with 12 bases between them. The CDR3 protein is CSARDRQVDYNEQFF. The CDR3 DNA reads TGCAGTGCTAGAGACAGACAGGTGGACTACAATGAGCAGTTCTTC.

This sequence joins TRBV7-9 and TRBJ2-5, with TRBD2 as a possible D gene (5 bases). Germline values: CDR1 SEHNR, CDR2 FQNEAQ (reference sequence). The CDR3 is 16 residues long. Trimming removed 1 base at V and 1 base at J, with 13 bases between. The CDR3, as DNA: TGTGCCAGCAGCTTAGGAGGACTTAGGAGCCAAGAGACCCAGTACTTC. Translated: CASSLGGLRSQETQYF.

V is TRBV5-6 and J is TRBJ1-1, with D uncertain. The length of the CDR3 is 13 residues. Germline CDR1 and CDR2: SGHDT and YYEEEE. Deletions cut 0 bases from V and 1 base from J, with 4 bases between. The CDR3 loop is CASSLGPNTEAFF. In nucleotides, the CDR3 is TGTGCCAGCAGCTTGGGACCGAACACTGAAGCTTTCTTT.

The chain has TRBV2 and TRBJ2-5, with a possible D match to TRBD2 (6 bases). This CDR3 contains 14 residues. The germline gives CDR1 SNHLY, CDR2 FYNNEI. V was trimmed by 7 bases and J by 5 bases, leaving 17 bases between them. CDR3: CASIGLRGRETQYF. The CDR3 DNA reads TGTGCCAGCATTGGACTACGTGGGCGGGAGACCCAGTACTTC. The full variable domain, with the rest looked up from reference TRBV2 and TRBJ2-5, is EPEVTQTPSHQVTQMGQEVILRCVPISNHLYFYWYRQILGQKVEFLVSFYNNEISEKSEIFDDQFSVERPDGSNFTLKIRSTKLEDSAMYFCASIGLRGRETQYFGPGTRLLVL.

The chain combines TRBV12-5 with TRBJ2-3; TRBD1 might be the D (6 bases). CDR1 and CDR2 from the germline V gene are LGHNT and FRNRAP. With 4 bases removed from V and 6 bases from J, the gap between germline ends came to 8 bases. CDR3 length: 12 amino acids. CDR3: CASGSRGDTQYF. CDR3 DNA: TGTGCTAGTGGTTCTAGGGGGGATACGCAGTATTTT.

By frequency in the sample, this clonotype is medium-sized. This chain joins TRBV7-3 and TRBJ2-7, with TRBD2 identical over 9 bases. The CDR3 is made up of 15 amino acids. Germline V gene lookup returns CDR1 SGHTA and CDR2 FQGTGA. V shed 6 bases and J 2 bases; nucleotides not matched to a gene: 8. The CDR3 loop reads CASSPEAGGPYEQYF. CDR3 in DNA: TGTGCCAGCAGTCCAGAGGCGGGAGGGCCCTACGAGCAGTACTTC.

This clonotype was seen ten or more times. The gene calls are TRBV6-2 or TRBV6-3 and TRBJ2-7; D is unclear. There are 12 residues in the CDR3. Germline values: CDR1 MNHEY, CDR2 SVGEGT. V was trimmed by 3 bases and J by 2 bases, leaving 5 bases between them. For the CDR3, the DNA is TGTGCCAGCAGTTATACTCCCTACGAGCAGTACTTC. Its protein product is CASSYTPYEQYF.

There are many counts of this clonotype. The chain combines TRBV2 with TRBJ2-7, with D perhaps matching TRBD1 or TRBD2 (5 bases each). This CDR3 comprises 12 residues. The germline gives CDR1 SNHLY, CDR2 FYNNEI. V lost 7 bases and J 3 bases, leaving 10 bases between the germline ends. CDR3 bases: TGTGCCAGCATGGGAGACAGCTACGAGCAGTACTTC. Protein: CASMGDSYEQYF.

This clonotype was seen at least ten times. The genes are TRBV12-3 or TRBV12-4 and TRBJ2-3; D is uncertain. Trimming cost V 3 bases and J 4 bases, with 14 bases left between them. The CDR3 loop spans 15 amino acids. CDR3 bases: TGTGCCAGCAGTTTGTACGGAACCGCCGCAGATACGCAGTATTTT. It translates to CASSLYGTAADTQYF.

This clonotype has only a few counts. The rearrangement joins TRBV5-1 to TRBJ2-1; either TRBD1 or TRBD2 may fit D (5 bases each). V lost 5 bases, J lost 4 bases, and 16 bases lay in between. CDR3 length: 15 amino acids. The germline CDR1 and CDR2 sequences are SGHRS and YFSETQ. CDR3 sequence reads: CASRWDPWGYNEQFF. The CDR3 coding sequence is TGCGCCAGCAGATGGGACCCTTGGGGATACAATGAGCAGTTCTTC. The entire variable domain, with the rest obtained from reference TRBV5-1 and TRBJ2-1, is as follows: KAGVTQTPRYLIKTRGQQVTLSCSPISGHRSVSWYQQTPGQGLQFLFEYFSETQRNKGNFPGRFSGRQFSNSRSEMNVSTLELGDSALYLCASRWDPWGYNEQFFGPGTRLTVL.

This clonotype was recorded many times. The CDR3 region has the DNA TGCGCCAGCAGCCAAGATAGAGGGGCTGGGGCCAACGTCCTGACTTTC. It encodes CASSQDRGAGANVLTF. The chain recombines TRBV4-3 with TRBJ2-6; D possibly matches TRBD1 or TRBD2 (5 bases each). Looked up from germline, CDR1 is LGHNA and CDR2 is YSLEER. V gave up 0 bases and J gave up 2 bases, with 8 bases separating them. The CDR3 totals 16 residues.

Many counts were recorded for this clonotype. The chain recombines TRBV28 with TRBJ2-7; D gene unclear. V lost 3 bases to trimming and J lost 7 bases, with 7 bases between them. The CDR3 has 11 amino acids. The V gene's germline CDR1 is MDHEN and CDR2 SYDVKM. The CDR3 DNA is TGTGCCAGCAGTTTCTCTGGGGAGCAGTACTTC. Amino acid sequence: CASSFSGEQYF.

This clonotype was observed many times. The chain carries TRBV20-1 and TRBJ2-6; D is undetermined. Germline lookup yields CDR1 DFQATT and CDR2 SNEGSKA (reference sequence). This CDR3 is built from 13 residues. The germline V and J ends were trimmed by 3 bases and 0 bases, with 3 bases remaining between them. This CDR3 is CSARGSGANVLTF. The CDR3 nucleotides read TGCAGTGCTAGGGGCTCTGGGGCCAACGTCCTGACTTTC.